This record concerns one TCR beta chain sequence. The data originate from a study of CD8 T cells in Susac syndrome. The RNA input was roughly 0.45 to 1 ug, and it was reverse transcribed with random hexamers. TCRdb redid the calling of the immunoSEQ multiplex PCR reads with MiXCR, one entry per CDR3 protein. The data show over 100,000 distinct CDR3 sequences, around 97% seen once. TCR beta from blood CD8+ and CD4+ T cells was sequenced. The specimen sequenced was CD4+ T cells from PBMCs. This receptor was obtained from a human donor in good health.

CDR3 DNA: TGCGCCAGCAGCCCTGTTAGTGGTAATGAGCAGTTCTTC. Translating gives CASSPVSGNEQFF. V is TRBV4-3 and J is TRBJ2-1; D remains ambiguous. V was trimmed by 4 bases and J by 7 bases, leaving 11 bases between them. CDR3 length: 13 amino acids. Germline V CDR1 and CDR2: LGHNA, YSLEER.